This T cell receptor (beta chain) was sequenced in a study of neurological immune-mediated disorders. This clonotype was detected ten times or more. The V segment lost 6 bases and the J segment 5 bases; nucleotides outside the gene matches: 9. The CDR3 consists of 15 residues. The making of cDNA relied on 5'RACE with 10-nucleotide random UMIs. In each sequencing run, over 200 million TCR-beta sequences were generated from 15-18 subjects. From the 5' RACE reads, TCRdb called clonotypes with MiXCR, one entry per CDR3 protein. The sample has 25,000 to 35,000 distinct CDR3 sequences, 15% seen once; the top ten hold around 25%.

Sequenced sample: PBMCs. The source of this sequence is a man in his 70s in good health. This sequence joins TRBV12-3 or TRBV12-4 and TRBJ2-5; 10 bases line up with TRBD1. CDR3 DNA sequence: TGTGCCAGCAGCCCCGGGACAGGGGAGGTGGAGACCCAGTACTTC. Protein sequence: CASSPGTGEVETQYF.